Below, 17 T cell receptor beta chains from the same sample are listed, as sequenced in a study of PD-L1 blockade in urothelial cancer. Sequenced by immunoSEQ multiplex PCR; TCRdb stores in-frame clones only, minus some. The table lists some 79,000 clones, roughly 80% of them singletons. The sample here was PBMCs, taken around atezolizumab (anti-PD-L1) treatment. Receptors were obtained from a man in his sixties or seventies with urothelial cancer.

The rearrangement links TRBV14 to TRBJ1-3; unclear D gene. Trimming cost V 5 bases and J 0 bases, with 5 bases left between them. The CDR3 is made up of 13 amino acids. Germline-derived CDR1 and CDR2 are SGHDN and FVKESK. The CDR3 reads CASSLLSGNTIYF. Written as DNA, the CDR3 is TGTGCCAGCAGCTTACTCTCTGGAAACACCATATATTTT.

The J gene is TRBJ2-2, the V gene TRBV2; D is perhaps TRBD1 (5 bases). From germline, CDR1 is SNHLY and CDR2 FYNNEI. V lost 3 bases to trimming and J lost 4 bases, with 12 bases between them. The CDR3 totals 15 residues. CDR3: CASSERQLSTGELFF. In DNA form, the CDR3 reads TGTGCCAGCAGTGAGAGACAGCTATCCACCGGGGAGCTGTTTTTT.

J is TRBJ1-3 and V is TRBV7-8; no clear D gene. With 5 bases removed from V and 1 base from J, the gap between germline ends came to 15 bases. The CDR3 sequence is 16 residues long. Per the germline V gene, CDR1 is SGHVS and CDR2 is FQNEAQ. Here the CDR3 DNA reads TGTGCCAGCAGCCATAATTCGGCGGCGTCTGGAAACACCATATATTTT. It codes for CASSHNSAASGNTIYF.

V gene TRBV18 combines with J gene TRBJ1-2; the match to TRBD1 covers 9 bases. Germline V gives CDR1 KGHSH, CDR2 LQKENI. V gave up 6 bases and J gave up 7 bases; unmatched junction bases: 6. This CDR3 has 13 amino acids. CDR3 region: CASSLRDRAGYTF. The CDR3, as DNA: TGTGCCAGCTCGTTAAGGGACAGGGCTGGCTACACCTTC.

This clone has only one observation. The J gene is TRBJ2-3, the V gene TRBV6-5; 7 bases line up with TRBD2. V shed 0 bases, J shed 3 bases, and the junction held 3 bases outside the gene matches. Germline CDR1 is MNHEY and CDR2 is SVGAGI. This CDR3 has 15 residues. CDR3 amino acids: CASSYSRAGTDTQYF. Written as DNA, the CDR3 is TGTGCCAGCAGTTACTCGCGAGCGGGAACAGATACGCAGTATTTT.

J is TRBJ2-7 and V is TRBV7-8; 7 nucleotides match TRBD2. CDR1 SGHVS and CDR2 FQNEAQ come from the germline V gene. The CDR3 contains 17 residues. V lost 2 bases to trimming and J lost 6 bases; unmatched junction nucleotides: 16. CDR3 bases: TGTGCCAGCAGCTTATTATTGGATAGCGGGCCTAGGGGCGAGCAGTACTTC. Amino acid sequence: CASSLLLDSGPRGEQYF.

This sequence joins TRBV5-6 and TRBJ1-3; no reliable D call. This CDR3 is built from 13 residues. The V gene lost 0 bases and the J gene lost 3 bases, with 4 bases spanning the gap. CDR1 is SGHDT, CDR2 YYEEEE, per germline. The CDR3 bases are TGTGCCAGCAGCTTGGCAGATGGAAACACCATATATTTT. This gives the protein CASSLADGNTIYF.

The chain recombines TRBV19 with TRBJ2-5, with 8 nucleotides matching TRBD1. From germline, CDR1 is LNHDA and CDR2 SQIVND (reference sequence). The CDR3 is 16 amino acids. J was trimmed by 3 bases and V by 3 bases; bases with no gene match: 9. CDR3 residues: CASSINHGQGKETQYF. Written as DNA, the CDR3 is TGTGCCAGTAGTATCAATCATGGACAGGGTAAAGAGACCCAGTACTTC.

The rearrangement joins TRBV5-4 to TRBJ1-3, with 9 bases that match TRBD1. The ends lost 6 bases at V and 4 bases at J; junction bases unmatched: 5. The germline CDR1 and CDR2 sequences are SGHNT and YYREEE (reference sequence). This CDR3 has 14 amino acids. The CDR3 region has the DNA TGTGCCAGCACCCCGGACAGGGGAGGAAACACCATATATTTT. Its translation: CASTPDRGGNTIYF.

This chain links TRBV27 with TRBJ1-4; 9 bases line up with TRBD1. Germline V gene data show CDR1 as MNHEY and CDR2 as SMNVEV (reference sequence). This CDR3 region has 14 residues. Germline trimming cut 5 bases from V and 8 bases from J; bases unmatched to any gene: 6. The CDR3 bases are TGTGCCAGCAGTCCACAGGGGGCCTTGGAAAAACTGTTTTTT. Protein: CASSPQGALEKLFF.

The chain is built from TRBV10-3 and TRBJ2-2; 10 bases line up with TRBD1. The V segment lost 0 bases and the J segment 4 bases; nucleotides outside the gene matches: 2. CDR3 length: 16 amino acids. In germline, CDR1 is ENHRY, CDR2 SYGVKD. CDR3 in DNA: TGTGCCATCAGTGAGTCGACAGGGGGCGGCACCGGGGAGCTGTTTTTT. It is translated as CAISESTGGGTGELFF.

This clone has only one observation. The rearrangement joins TRBV19 to TRBJ1-6; 7 bases map to TRBD1. This CDR3 contains 15 residues. V lost 5 bases, J lost 7 bases, and 8 bases stayed unmatched. The V gene's germline CDR1 is LNHDA and CDR2 SQIVND (reference sequence). The chain's CDR3 is CASSSDRAENSPLHF. The CDR3 DNA is TGTGCCAGTAGTTCCGACAGGGCGGAGAATTCACCCCTCCACTTT.

The chain couples TRBV5-4 to TRBJ2-1, with a tentative D call TRBD2 (6 bases). The CDR3 consists of 16 residues. V was clipped by 4 bases and J by 0 bases, with 14 bases between them. CDR1 and CDR2 from the germline V gene are SGHNT and YYREEE (reference sequence). The CDR3, as DNA: TGTGCCAGCAGCATGGACTCTAGCGCCTCCTACAATGAGCAGTTCTTC. This encodes CASSMDSSASYNEQFF.

The chain recombines TRBV19 with TRBJ2-7; D perhaps matches TRBD2 (5 bases). V lost 2 bases and J lost 5, with 19 bases in between. CDR3 length: 16 amino acids. Germline V lookup: CDR1 LNHDA, CDR2 SQIVND (reference sequence). CDR3 DNA sequence: TGTGCCAGTAGTATAATTGGCGCTATCGGGGAAGACGAGCAGTACTTC. Amino acids: CASSIIGAIGEDEQYF. The variable domain in full, with the rest retrieved from reference TRBV19 and TRBJ2-7, is DGGITQSPKYLFRKEGQNVTLSCEQNLNHDAMYWYRQDPGQGLRLIYYSQIVNDFQKGDIAEGYSVSREKKESFPLTVTSAQKNPTAFYLCASSIIGAIGEDEQYFGPGTRLTVT.

The chain uses TRBV7-9 and TRBJ2-1; 10 bases are a match to TRBD2. J gave up 9 bases and V 5 bases, and 13 bases lay outside the gene matches. The CDR3 runs 16 residues. Germline CDR1 reads SEHNR; CDR2 reads FQNEAQ (reference sequence). CDR3 nucleotide sequence: TGTGCCAGCAGCCAACCGCTAGCGGGAGAAGTTGTTGAGCAGTTCTTC. This gives the protein CASSQPLAGEVVEQFF.

CDR3 DNA sequence: TGTGCCAGCAGCGTAATGGGACAGCTGAACACTGAAGCTTTCTTT. Translated: CASSVMGQLNTEAFF. The chain couples TRBV5-4 to TRBJ1-1; TRBD1 matches 7 bases. This CDR3 is built from 15 residues. Per the germline V gene, CDR1 is SGHNT and CDR2 is YYREEE (reference sequence). V lost 4 bases to trimming and J lost 0 bases; unmatched junction nucleotides: 6. Combining the CDR3 with reference TRBV5-4 and TRBJ1-1 gives the whole variable domain ETGVTQSPTHLIKTRGQQVTLRCSSQSGHNTVSWYQQALGQGPQFIFQYYREEENGRGNFPPRFSGLQFPNYSSELNVNALELDDSALYLCASSVMGQLNTEAFFGQGTRLTVV.

V and J are TRBV30 and TRBJ2-7, with 7 bases fitting TRBD2. The CDR3 length is 16 residues. CDR1 is GTSNPN and CDR2 is SVGIG in the germline V gene (reference sequence). V lost 0 bases, J lost 0 bases, and 8 bases stayed unmatched. Here the CDR3 reads CAWSVTGGSDSYEQYF. The CDR3 DNA reads as TGTGCCTGGAGTGTAACGGGCGGGAGCGACTCCTACGAGCAGTACTTC.